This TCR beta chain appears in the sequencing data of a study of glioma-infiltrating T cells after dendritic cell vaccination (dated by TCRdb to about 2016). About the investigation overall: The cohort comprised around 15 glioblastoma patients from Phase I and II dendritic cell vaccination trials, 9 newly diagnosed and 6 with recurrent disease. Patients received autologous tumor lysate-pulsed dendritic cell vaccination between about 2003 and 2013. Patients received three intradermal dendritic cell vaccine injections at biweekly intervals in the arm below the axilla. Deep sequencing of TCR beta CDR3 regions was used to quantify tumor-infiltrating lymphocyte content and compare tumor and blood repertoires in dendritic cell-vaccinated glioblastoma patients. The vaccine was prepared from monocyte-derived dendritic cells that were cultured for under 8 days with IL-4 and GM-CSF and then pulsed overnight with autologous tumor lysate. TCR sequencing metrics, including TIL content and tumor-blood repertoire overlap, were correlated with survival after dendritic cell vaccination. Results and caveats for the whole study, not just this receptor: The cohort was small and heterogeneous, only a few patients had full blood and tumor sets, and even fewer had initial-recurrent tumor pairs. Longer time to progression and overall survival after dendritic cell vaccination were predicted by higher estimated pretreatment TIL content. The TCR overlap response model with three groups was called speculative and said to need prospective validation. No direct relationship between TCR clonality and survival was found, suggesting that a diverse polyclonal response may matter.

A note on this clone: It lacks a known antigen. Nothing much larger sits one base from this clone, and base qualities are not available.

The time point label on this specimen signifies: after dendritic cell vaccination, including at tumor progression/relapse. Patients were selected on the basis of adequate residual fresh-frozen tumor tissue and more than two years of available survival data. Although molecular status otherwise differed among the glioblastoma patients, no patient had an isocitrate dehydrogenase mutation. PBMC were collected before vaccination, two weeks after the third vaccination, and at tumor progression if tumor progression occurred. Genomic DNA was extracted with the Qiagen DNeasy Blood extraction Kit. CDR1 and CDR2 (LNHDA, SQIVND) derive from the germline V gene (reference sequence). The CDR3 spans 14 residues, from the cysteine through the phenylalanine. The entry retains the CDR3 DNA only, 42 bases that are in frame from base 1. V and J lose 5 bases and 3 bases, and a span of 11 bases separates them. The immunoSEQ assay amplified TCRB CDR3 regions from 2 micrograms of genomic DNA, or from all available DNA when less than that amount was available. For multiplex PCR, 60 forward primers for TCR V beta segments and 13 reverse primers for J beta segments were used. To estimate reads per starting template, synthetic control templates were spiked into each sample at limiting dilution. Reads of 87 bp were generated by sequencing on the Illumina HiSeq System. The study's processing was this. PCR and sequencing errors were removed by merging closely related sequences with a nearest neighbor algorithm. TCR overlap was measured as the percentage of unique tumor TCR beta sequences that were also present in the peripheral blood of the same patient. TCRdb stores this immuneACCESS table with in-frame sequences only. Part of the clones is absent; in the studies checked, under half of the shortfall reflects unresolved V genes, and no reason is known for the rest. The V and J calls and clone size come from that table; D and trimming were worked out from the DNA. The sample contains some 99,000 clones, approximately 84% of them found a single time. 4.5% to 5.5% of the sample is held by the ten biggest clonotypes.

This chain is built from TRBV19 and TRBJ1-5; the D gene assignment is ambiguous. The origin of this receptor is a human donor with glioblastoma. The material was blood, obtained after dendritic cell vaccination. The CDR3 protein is CASSPRVFNQPQHF. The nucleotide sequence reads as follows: TGTGCCAGTAGTCCGCGGGTGTTCAATCAGCCCCAGCATTTT.